These 10 T cell receptor beta chains share one sample of origin, sequenced in a study of T-cell memory formation after mild COVID-19. TCRdb reanalysed the 5' RACE reads using MiXCR and keeps one entry per CDR3 protein. The repertoire has approximately 290,000 distinct CDR3 sequences, more than 15% of them found once; the top ten carry roughly 22%. Sequenced input: PBMCs or a T cell subset sorted from them (not recorded which). Receptors were obtained from a man aged 18 to 29 who had mild COVID-19 (a few samples of this study predate the infection). Cell type and time point are not known.

The J gene is TRBJ1-4, the V gene TRBV6-2 or TRBV6-3, with D uncertain. Trimming pared 2 bases from V and 8 bases from J, leaving 12 bases between. The CDR3 runs to 14 residues. Germline CDR1 and CDR2: MNHEY and SVGEGT. The CDR3 nucleotides read TGTGCCAGCAGTTACGACCCGGTCGGGGAAAAACTGTTTTTT. Translation: CASSYDPVGEKLFF.

This sequence joins TRBV4-3 and TRBJ1-1; the D gene is possibly TRBD1 (5 bases). Trimming took off 0 bases at V and 1 base at J, with 12 bases between the two ends. CDR1 and CDR2 from the germline V gene are LGHNA and YSLEER. The CDR3 sequence is 16 residues long. The chain's CDR3 is CASSQDGDRGNTEAFF. CDR3 sequence (DNA): TGCGCCAGCAGCCAAGATGGCGACAGAGGGAACACTGAAGCTTTCTTT.

There are many counts of this clonotype. The chain is built from TRBV11-2 and TRBJ2-3; D unclear. Trimming took off 5 bases at V and 5 bases at J, with 8 bases between the two ends. Germline V gene sequence: CDR1 SGHAT, CDR2 FQNNGV. This CDR3 contains 12 residues. CDR3 DNA: TGTGCCAGCAGCCTCACGATAGATACGCAGTATTTT. This translates into CASSLTIDTQYF.

This clonotype was seen only a few times. The V call is TRBV20-1, the J call TRBJ1-5, with D uncertain. V dropped 3 bases and J dropped 0 bases, with 9 bases sitting between them. The CDR3 covers 14 residues. Germline CDR1 reads DFQATT; CDR2 reads SNEGSKA (reference sequence). The CDR3 loop reads CSASSVSSNQPQHF. The CDR3 DNA reads as TGCAGTGCTAGTTCGGTCAGTAGCAATCAGCCCCAGCATTTT.

About this clonotype: One junction end disagrees with the germline gene, perhaps due to a read error. J is TRBJ2-3 and V is TRBV7-9, with D possibly being TRBD2 (6 bases). CDR1 is SEHNR, CDR2 FQNEAQ, per germline (reference sequence). The CDR3 has 16 residues. The chain's CDR3 is CASSLAGRGLTDTQYF. The CDR3, as DNA: TGTGCCAGCAGCCTAGCCGGGCGGGGATTAACAGATACGCAGTATTTT.

This clonotype turned up a few times. Here the CDR3 reads CASCPSPAGGYGYTF. The CDR3 DNA sequence: TGTGCCAGCTGCCCCTCGCCGGCAGGCGGATATGGCTACACCTTC. J is TRBJ1-2 and V is TRBV7-2; unclear D gene. The V end lost 8 bases, the J end lost 5 bases, and 21 bases lay between the germline ends. There are 15 residues in the CDR3. From germline, CDR1 is SGHTA and CDR2 FQGNSA.

In its sample, this clonotype was seen many times. The chain is built from TRBV5-1 and TRBJ2-6; weak D call: TRBD1 (6 bases). The germline gives CDR1 SGHRS, CDR2 YFSETQ. The CDR3 is 16 residues long. The V and J ends lost 0 bases and 2 bases respectively, with 9 bases between them. The CDR3 region is CASSLGTAPGANVLTF. CDR3 nucleotides: TGCGCCAGCAGCTTGGGGACAGCTCCTGGGGCCAACGTCCTGACTTTC. Drawing the rest from reference TRBV5-1 and TRBJ2-6, the complete variable domain is KAGVTQTPRYLIKTRGQQVTLSCSPISGHRSVSWYQQTPGQGLQFLFEYFSETQRNKGNFPGRFSGRQFSNSRSEMNVSTLELGDSALYLCASSLGTAPGANVLTFGAGSRLTVL.

The chain is built from TRBV5-6 and TRBJ1-2, with 11 nucleotides matching TRBD1. V lost 4 bases to trimming and J lost 0 bases; unmatched junction nucleotides: 14. This CDR3 has 19 residues. CDR1 and CDR2 from the germline V gene are SGHDT and YYEEEE. This chain's CDR3 is CASSLRPGTGGLANYGYTF. The CDR3 DNA reads TGTGCCAGCAGCCTCCGACCAGGGACAGGGGGACTAGCTAACTATGGCTACACCTTC.

At least ten counts were recorded for this clonotype. The chain employs TRBV15 and TRBJ2-3; D uncertain. V was cut by 0 bases and J by 5 bases, with 6 bases left in between. CDR1 LNHNV and CDR2 YYDKDF come from the germline V gene (reference sequence). The CDR3 length is 13 residues. In DNA form, the CDR3 reads TGTGCCACCAGCAGAGAGGTAGTAGATACGCAGTATTTT. Amino acid sequence: CATSREVVDTQYF.

This chain uses TRBV7-2 with TRBJ2-1; 8 nucleotides agree with TRBD1. Germline-derived CDR1 and CDR2 are SGHTA and FQGNSA. The J segment lost 9 bases and the V segment lost 3 bases, leaving 10 bases of the junction unmatched. This CDR3 contains 15 residues. Here the CDR3 reads CASSFRHQGAGEQFF. For the CDR3, the DNA is TGTGCCAGCAGCTTCCGACACCAGGGGGCAGGTGAGCAGTTCTTC.